The entry below describes one TCR beta chain. Antigen unknown. TCR beta rearrangements were amplified from peripheral blood genomic DNA. This entry is derived from a study of T cell repertoires in aging, cancer and after chemotherapy. Germline CDR1 reads LNHDA; CDR2 reads SQIVND (reference sequence). The CDR3 has 16 amino acids. Between the trimmed V and J ends, which lost 1 base and 0 bases, there was a span of 12 bases. TRB rearrangements spanning V, D and J were amplified using mixed TRB-A/B primers. TCRdb redid the calling of the multiplex PCR reads with MiXCR, one entry per CDR3 protein. The sample yields roughly 8,000 distinct CDR3 sequences, around two fifths seen once. Broader study findings: Compared with age-matched healthy donors, untreated hematological or solid cancer patients showed higher blood TCR clonality.

The chain combines TRBV19 with TRBJ1-1; the D is unclear. The receptor's source is a human donor in good health. Sequenced: blood. The CDR3 bases are TGTGCCAGTAGTATAGGGCGGGGAAGGATGAACACTGAAGCTTTCTTT. This translates into CASSIGRGRMNTEAFF.